The 30 T cell receptor beta chains reported below all come from one sample, sequenced in a study of breast tumors, draining lymph nodes, adjacent tissues. Samples came from axillary lymph nodes draining the breast cancer. One entry per CDR3 protein results from TCRdb running MiXCR on the multiplex PCR reads. There are 140,000 or so distinct CDR3 sequences in the sample; around a third occur only once, and 2.3% lies in the top ten. The material sequenced was axillary lymph node tissue. Every receptor here comes from a female donor with breast cancer. Some clones in this sample may be carry-over from other donors' samples.

The rearrangement joins TRBV27 to TRBJ2-6; no definite D call. Germline values: CDR1 MNHEY, CDR2 SMNVEV (reference sequence). This CDR3 is built from 15 residues. The V gene lost 8 bases and the J gene lost 2 bases, with 13 bases spanning the gap. CDR3 nucleotides: TGTGCCAGCGGTAAAACAACTACTGGGGCCAACGTCCTGACTTTC. It specifies CASGKTTTGANVLTF.

This clonotype was seen many times. V is TRBV6-1 and J is TRBJ2-7; D may be TRBD1 (6 bases). Germline V gene data show CDR1 as MNHNS and CDR2 as SASEGT. V was clipped by 0 bases and J by 9 bases, with 30 bases between them. This CDR3 has 19 residues. CDR3 sequence reads: CASSEALSGGIGLKGVQYV. The CDR3 DNA reads TGTGCCAGCAGTGAAGCCCTCTCCGGAGGAATAGGACTTAAGGGGGTGCAGTACGTC.

Notes on this clonotype: This may come from a read error, since a much larger clone is one base off. This sequence joins TRBV11-2 and TRBJ2-1; 7 nucleotides agree with TRBD1. This CDR3 is built from 16 residues. Germline V CDR1 and CDR2: SGHAT, FQNNGV. Trimming cost V 0 bases and J 5 bases; bases outside gene matches: 7. The CDR3 region has the DNA TGTGCCAGCAGCTTAGATACAGGGGCGTTGGACAATGAGCAGTTCTTC. Translating it yields CASSLDTGALDNEQFF.

This clonotype occurred many times. This chain uses TRBV2 with TRBJ2-7, with D perhaps matching TRBD1 (6 bases). Trimming left V 3 bases short and J 1 base short, with 13 bases between. Per the germline V gene, CDR1 is SNHLY and CDR2 is FYNNEI. This CDR3 has 15 residues. The CDR3 nucleotides are TGTGCCAGCAGTGAGAGGGGGTATAGTTCCTACGAGCAGTACGTC. Amino acid sequence: CASSERGYSSYEQYV.

This chain links TRBV6-1 with TRBJ1-2; 11 bases match TRBD1. With V trimmed by 6 bases and J by 4 bases, 4 bases remained unmatched. Per germline, CDR1 MNHNS and CDR2 SASEGT. This CDR3 comprises 14 residues. DNA for the CDR3: TGTGCCAGCAGCCGAGGGACAGGGGGCTATGGCTACACCTTC. This codes for CASSRGTGGYGYTF.

The J gene is TRBJ1-5, the V gene TRBV5-5; D call uncertain. Trimming stripped 4 bases from V and 2 bases from J, with 19 bases between. CDR1 SGHKS and CDR2 YYEKEE come from the germline V gene (reference sequence). The length of the CDR3 is 17 residues. The CDR3 protein is CASSQDPARGRNQPQHF. The CDR3 DNA follows: TGTGCCAGCAGCCAAGATCCCGCGCGAGGACGCAATCAGCCCCAGCATTTT.

In its sample, this clonotype was seen a few times. Just one base apart from a much larger clone, this may be a read error. The missing conserved phenylalanine or tryptophan at the end of this CDR3 makes a read error likely. The rearrangement links TRBV20-1 to TRBJ2-5; D call uncertain. V lost 0 bases to trimming and J lost 5 bases, with 1 base between them. Germline assignment: CDR1 DFQATT and CDR2 SNEGSKA (reference sequence). The CDR3 consists of 10 residues. DNA for the CDR3: TGCAGTGCTAGAGACGAGACCCAGTACCCC. Its protein is CSARDETQYP.

V gene TRBV9 combines with J gene TRBJ2-7; possibly TRBD1 or TRBD2 for D (5 bases each). CDR1 and CDR2 from the germline V gene are SGDLS and YYNGEE. Trimming removed 0 bases at V and 5 bases at J, with 15 bases between. CDR3 size: 15 residues. CDR3 sequence reads: CASSVGGIPYDEQYF. The CDR3 DNA follows: TGTGCCAGCAGCGTAGGGGGGATACCCTACGACGAGCAGTACTTC.

Ten or more counts support this clonotype. The rearrangement joins TRBV7-2 to TRBJ1-5; no firm D call. With 1 base removed from V and 9 bases from J, the gap between germline ends came to 10 bases. This CDR3 is built from 13 residues. The germline V gene encodes CDR1 SGHTA and CDR2 FQGNSA. CDR3 nucleotides: TGTGCCAGCAGCTTAGGGGAGGTCCGGCCCCAGCATTTT. This encodes CASSLGEVRPQHF. The whole variable domain, remainder taken from reference TRBV7-2 and TRBJ1-5, is GAGVSQSPSNKVTEKGKDVELRCDPISGHTALYWYRQSLGQGLEFLIYFQGNSAPDKSGLPSDRFSAERTGGSVSTLTIQRTQQEDSAVYLCASSLGEVRPQHFGDGTRLSIL.

This clonotype has at least ten counts. The CDR3 nucleotides read TGCGCCAGCAGCTTGGGGACAGGGAACGGCTACACCTTC. Translating it yields CASSLGTGNGYTF. V usage is TRBV5-1 and J usage is TRBJ1-2, with 8 bases that match TRBD1. The CDR3 is 13 amino acids. V was clipped by 0 bases and J by 8 bases; unmatched bases: 3. The V gene's germline CDR1 is SGHRS and CDR2 YFSETQ.

This clonotype was seen repeatedly, ten times or more. Mismatch with germline at one junction end may stem from a read error. J is TRBJ2-5 and V is TRBV7-9, with 9 bases identical to TRBD1. Germline values: CDR1 SEHNR, CDR2 FQNEAQ (reference sequence). The CDR3 totals 17 residues. The CDR3 sequence is CASSPGQGVVGQEPQYF. In DNA, the CDR3 is TGTGCCAGCAGCCCGGGACAGGGAGTCGTCGGACAAGAGCCCCAGTACTTC. The full variable domain, with the rest looked up from reference TRBV7-9 and TRBJ2-5, is DTGVSQNPRHKITKRGQNVTFRCDPISEHNRLYWYRQTLGQGPEFLTYFQNEAQLEKSRLLSDRFSAERPKGSFSTLEIQRTEQGDSAMYLCASSPGQGVVGQEPQYFGPGTRLLVL.

This clonotype was detected many times. The chain carries TRBV18 and TRBJ2-1; no reliable D call. Looked up from germline, CDR1 is KGHSH and CDR2 is LQKENI. V was shortened by 1 base and J by 6 bases, with 13 bases between the two germline ends. The CDR3 extends over 15 amino acids. CDR3 bases: TGTGCCAGCTCACCACGGGCAGGACCCCGCAATGAGCAGTTCTTC. Its translation is CASSPRAGPRNEQFF.

There are many counts of this clonotype. The chain carries TRBV12-3 or TRBV12-4 and TRBJ2-7; D tentatively reads TRBD1 or TRBD2 (5 bases each). Between the trimmed V and J ends, which lost 1 base and 3 bases, there was a span of 10 bases. The CDR3 is 14 amino acids. The CDR3 sequence is CASSLGGKDYEQYF. The CDR3 DNA sequence: TGTGCCAGCAGTTTAGGGGGGAAGGACTACGAGCAGTACTTC.

As concerns this clonotype: In this CDR3 the conserved last residue, phenylalanine or tryptophan, is missing, so a read error is likely. The chain has TRBV18 and TRBJ1-4; TRBD1 aligns across 7 bases. Germline V CDR1 and CDR2: KGHSH, LQKENI. With V trimmed by 5 bases and J by 4 bases, 4 bases remained unmatched. This CDR3 contains 14 residues. The CDR3 nucleotides are TGTGCCAGCTCAAGGGGACAGCTTAATGAAAAACTGTTTTAT. It translates to CASSRGQLNEKLFY.

The chain carries TRBV7-3 and TRBJ1-4; the D is unclear. Trimming pared 5 bases from V and 7 bases from J, leaving 11 bases between. The length of the CDR3 is 13 residues. Germline V CDR1 and CDR2: SGHTA, FQGTGA. The CDR3 is CASSPRLGEKLFF. The CDR3 bases are TGTGCCAGCAGCCCACGACTAGGTGAAAAACTGTTTTTT.

Remarks on this clonotype: The CDR3 carries no conserved terminal phenylalanine or tryptophan, so it likely arises from a read error. CDR3 protein: CASSYSGSTDTQYL. The CDR3 DNA reads as TGTGCTAGCAGTTACTCGGGAAGCACAGATACGCAGTATCTT. The chain has TRBV6-5 and TRBJ2-3, with D perhaps TRBD2 (5 bases). The CDR3 spans 14 residues. Germline CDR1 reads MNHEY; CDR2 reads SVGAGI.

The sample holds many counts of this clonotype. The chain joins TRBV6-2 or TRBV6-3 to TRBJ2-1; D call uncertain. Trimming stripped 5 bases from V and 6 bases from J, with 8 bases between. The CDR3 has 12 residues. Germline values: CDR1 MNHEY, CDR2 SVGEGT. CDR3: CASSRTLNEQFF. DNA of the CDR3: TGTGCCAGCAGTCGTACGCTCAATGAGCAGTTCTTC.

Details on this clonotype: It is likely a read error, because the conserved phenylalanine at the end of the CDR3 is missing. This sequence joins TRBV6-1 and TRBJ2-1; no firm D call. Germline-derived CDR1 and CDR2 are MNHNS and SASEGT. This CDR3 spans 13 amino acids. The CDR3 loop reads CAGSGIHDNEQFC. CDR3 nucleotides: TGTGCCGGCAGTGGAATTCACGACAATGAGCAGTTCTGC.

At least ten counts were recorded for this clonotype. The V call is TRBV5-4, the J call TRBJ1-6; weak D call: TRBD1 (6 bases). The CDR3 runs 16 residues. Germline V lookup: CDR1 SGHNT, CDR2 YYREEE (reference sequence). Trimming pared 9 bases from V and 4 bases from J, leaving 20 bases between. As DNA, the CDR3 is TGTGCCATACAAATACGAGGGGGAGGTTATAATTCACCCCTCCACTTT. Translated, it gives CAIQIRGGGYNSPLHF.

This clonotype was seen a few times. A much larger clone lies a single base off, so this may be a read error. This chain links TRBV6-5 with TRBJ1-3; no clear D. V lost 5 bases and J lost 0, with 20 bases in between. Germline V CDR1 and CDR2: MNHEY, SVGAGI. The CDR3 spans 18 residues. The CDR3 region is CASSPTDSLGLSGNTIYF. The CDR3 DNA follows: TGTGCCAGCAGTCCTACCGACTCATTAGGACTCTCTGGAAACACCATATATTTT.

The chain uses TRBV10-3 and TRBJ2-7, with 8 nucleotides matching TRBD2. With V trimmed by 6 bases and J by 3 bases, 1 base remained unmatched. This CDR3 is built from 12 residues. Germline V gene sequence: CDR1 ENHRY, CDR2 SYGVKD. CDR3 coding DNA: TGTGCCATCAGGCGGGGGGACTACGAGCAGTACTTC. It codes for CAIRRGDYEQYF.

This chain joins TRBV6-5 and TRBJ2-2; 7 bases line up with TRBD1. V gave up 5 bases and J gave up 4 bases; unmatched junction bases: 10. Looked up from germline, CDR1 is MNHEY and CDR2 is SVGAGI. CDR3 length equals 16 residues. CDR3 protein: CASSPRDRILTGELFF. CDR3 sequence (DNA): TGTGCCAGCAGTCCCCGGGACAGAATTCTCACCGGGGAGCTGTTTTTT.

The chain combines TRBV20-1 with TRBJ2-7; 7 bases are shared with TRBD1. The length of the CDR3 is 13 residues. V lost 6 bases and J lost 5; bases outside the gene matches: 10. Germline assignment: CDR1 DFQATT and CDR2 SNEGSKA (reference sequence). CDR3 in DNA: TGCAGTGCCCAGATATTACAGGGGAACGAGCAGTACTTC. Protein product: CSAQILQGNEQYF.

J is TRBJ2-1 and V is TRBV20-1; no definite D call. Germline V gene data show CDR1 as DFQATT and CDR2 as SNEGSKA (reference sequence). The V and J ends lost 5 bases and 7 bases respectively, with 15 bases between them. CDR3 size: 13 residues. This chain's CDR3 is CSAWAPPTNEQFF. The CDR3 DNA follows: TGCAGTGCTTGGGCGCCCCCAACTAATGAGCAGTTCTTC.

The chain combines TRBV2 with TRBJ1-1, with 7 bases identical to TRBD1. The CDR3 spans 14 residues. Germline V gene data show CDR1 as SNHLY and CDR2 as FYNNEI. V gave up 6 bases and J gave up 5 bases; unmatched junction bases: 9. The DNA of the CDR3 is TGTGCCAGCAGCCGGACAGGTGGGGGAACTGAAGCTTTCTTT. Its translation: CASSRTGGGTEAFF.

This clonotype came up many times. The rearrangement uses TRBV3-1 and TRBJ2-7; D not certain. Trimming stripped 2 bases from V and 3 bases from J, with 8 bases between. Germline V lookup: CDR1 LGHDT, CDR2 YNNKEL (reference sequence). The CDR3 spans 13 residues. The CDR3 DNA reads as TGTGCCAGCAGCCAAATCCAAGACTACGAGCAGTACTTC. Translated, it gives CASSQIQDYEQYF.

The rearrangement uses TRBV15 and TRBJ2-5; a weak D match, TRBD2 (6 bases). CDR1 LNHNV and CDR2 YYDKDF come from the germline V gene (reference sequence). This CDR3 has 23 residues. V shed 3 bases and J shed 3 bases, with 38 bases lying between them. Here the CDR3 reads CATSSQDGGTRLCPGSAEETQYF. Here the CDR3 DNA reads TGTGCCACCAGCAGCCAAGATGGGGGGACGAGGCTCTGTCCTGGATCCGCCGAAGAGACCCAGTACTTC.

This clonotype was detected many times. The chain couples TRBV5-1 to TRBJ2-1; 11 positions agree with TRBD2. CDR1 and CDR2 (germline): SGHRS, YFSETQ. The CDR3 totals 18 residues. J lost 4 bases, V lost 1 base, and 10 bases had no gene match. The DNA for the CDR3 is TGCGCCAGCAGCTTGCAAATAGCGGGGGGGCCAACTTACAATGAGCAGTTCTTC. It yields the protein CASSLQIAGGPTYNEQFF.

This clonotype was found many times. This chain joins TRBV2 and TRBJ2-7; D possibly uses TRBD1 or TRBD2 (5 bases each). The CDR3 consists of 17 residues. V was clipped by 5 bases and J by 1 base, with 21 bases between them. Per germline, CDR1 SNHLY and CDR2 FYNNEI. The DNA for the CDR3 is TGTGCCAGCAGTTCCCTGGGGGTGGGAATAGAATCCTACGAGCAGTACGTC. Amino acids: CASSSLGVGIESYEQYV.

This clonotype was detected ten times or more. The rearrangement links TRBV6-6 to TRBJ1-3; perhaps TRBD1 as D (5 bases). Trimming cost V 6 bases and J 2 bases, with 14 bases left between them. The CDR3 has 15 amino acids. Germline CDR1 and CDR2: MNHNY and SVGAGI (reference sequence). The DNA of the CDR3 is TGTGCCAGCAGCCGCACACAGGTTCCTGGAAACACCATATATTTT. Its translation is CASSRTQVPGNTIYF.